Each of the 26 T cell receptor beta chains below was sequenced from the same sample in a study of metastatic and nonmetastatic thyroid tumors. TCRdb re-clonotyped the PCR reads through MiXCR. The repertoire consists of more than 13,000 clones, with 29% occurring once and the leading ten covering about 48%. Not a single patient had been given any form of treatment at any point before undergoing thyroid surgery. Sequencing was performed on tumor tissue. The receptors were gathered from a male donor with papillary thyroid cancer or a benign thyroid nodule (not recorded which). Some clones in this sample may be carry-over from other donors' samples.

At least ten counts were recorded for this clone. The same CDR3 can be traced to other DNA sequences in this sample. The rearrangement joins TRBV5-1 to TRBJ1-2; no definite D call. V shed 0 bases and J shed 8 bases, with 8 bases lying between them. Germline loops: CDR1 SGHRS, CDR2 YFSETQ. The CDR3 spans 12 residues. CDR3 DNA sequence: TGCGCCAGCAGCTTGGATGGGAAAGGCTACACCTTC. This codes for CASSLDGKGYTF.

The J gene is TRBJ1-1, the V gene TRBV28; D remains unclear. Germline loops: CDR1 MDHEN, CDR2 SYDVKM. V was trimmed by 5 bases and J by 8 bases, leaving 12 bases between them. The CDR3 is 12 amino acids. The CDR3 protein is CASSPGWREAFF. CDR3 in DNA: TGTGCCAGCAGTCCGGGGTGGAGGGAAGCTTTCTTT.

The chain employs TRBV11-2 and TRBJ2-7; no clear D gene. Germline-derived CDR1 and CDR2 are SGHAT and FQNNGV. The CDR3 totals 11 residues. V was cut by 4 bases and J by 1 base, with 2 bases left in between. CDR3 sequence (DNA): TGTGCCAGCAGCTCGTCCTACGAGCAGTACTTC. This sequence encodes CASSSSYEQYF.

The sample holds a few counts of this clone. V and J are TRBV19 and TRBJ2-7; possibly TRBD1 for D (6 bases). V gave up 3 bases and J gave up 3 bases, with 9 bases separating them. Germline V gene data show CDR1 as LNHDA and CDR2 as SQIVND (reference sequence). The CDR3 covers 13 residues. CDR3 in amino acids: CASSIRDNYEQYF. CDR3 bases: TGTGCCAGTAGTATTAGGGACAACTACGAGCAGTACTTC.

This clone is medium-sized in the sample. The rearrangement uses TRBV27 and TRBJ2-1; 9 nucleotides line up with TRBD1. The CDR3 length is 16 residues. V gave up 4 bases and J gave up 4 bases; unmatched junction bases: 8. Per germline, CDR1 MNHEY and CDR2 SMNVEV (reference sequence). The CDR3 sequence: CASSSVRDRVYNEQFF. The CDR3 coding sequence is TGTGCCAGCAGTTCCGTCCGGGACAGGGTTTACAATGAGCAGTTCTTC.

The rearrangement joins TRBV20-1 to TRBJ2-1, with 12 positions matching TRBD2. Germline V CDR1 and CDR2: DFQATT, SNEGSKA (reference sequence). J gave up 6 bases and V 0 bases, and 9 bases lay outside the gene matches. CDR3 length equals 17 residues. The CDR3 DNA is TGCAGTGCTAGAGATCGGAGACTAGCGGGAGCCCCCAATGAGCAGTTCTTC. It translates to CSARDRRLAGAPNEQFF.

J is TRBJ1-2 and V is TRBV12-3 or TRBV12-4, with D maybe TRBD1 (5 bases). This CDR3 contains 14 residues. With 1 base removed from V and 6 bases from J, the gap between germline ends came to 12 bases. The CDR3 is CASSLGQGVHGYTF. The CDR3 DNA reads TGTGCCAGCAGTTTAGGTCAGGGAGTTCATGGCTACACCTTC.

This clone turned up a few times. The V gene is TRBV3-1, the J gene TRBJ1-6; D unclear. Per germline, CDR1 LGHDT and CDR2 YNNKEL (reference sequence). Trimming cost V 0 bases and J 7 bases, with 10 bases left between them. The CDR3 sequence is 15 residues long. The DNA for the CDR3 is TGTGCCAGCAGCCAAGATGGCCCCCGGAATTCACCCCTCCACTTT. Amino acids: CASSQDGPRNSPLHF.

This clone was seen repeatedly, ten times or more. This chain joins TRBV20-1 and TRBJ1-1; D is ambiguous. This CDR3 comprises 11 residues. Germline CDR1 DFQATT, CDR2 SNEGSKA (reference sequence). V was shortened by 0 bases and J by 10 bases, with 9 bases between the two germline ends. The CDR3 DNA reads as TGCAGTGCTAGAGATCCCTGGGGAGCTTTCTTT. Translating it yields CSARDPWGAFF.

This clone turned up a few times. A read error is likely, as this CDR3 ends without the conserved phenylalanine or tryptophan. V gene TRBV6-2 or TRBV6-3 combines with J gene TRBJ1-2; 8 bases line up with TRBD1. J gave up 2 bases and V 2 bases, and 4 bases lay outside the gene matches. Germline V gene data show CDR1 as MNHEY and CDR2 as SVGEGT. CDR3 size: 15 residues. DNA for the CDR3: TGTGCCAGCAGTTACCCTGGACAGGGAAACTATGGCTACACCATC. This sequence encodes CASSYPGQGNYGYTI.

This chain joins TRBV20-1 and TRBJ2-1, with 7 positions matching TRBD2. V dropped 6 bases and J dropped 6; count of bases not matched to a gene: 14. The CDR3 consists of 15 residues. Germline lookup yields CDR1 DFQATT and CDR2 SNEGSKA (reference sequence). CDR3 sequence: CSAPWGGGAGNEQFF. CDR3 coding DNA: TGCAGTGCCCCATGGGGCGGGGGAGCGGGCAATGAGCAGTTCTTC.

The CDR3 region is CASSQLVLPPLHF. The CDR3 DNA follows: TGTGCCAGCAGCCAGTTGGTCCTTCCACCCCTCCACTTT. J is TRBJ1-6 and V is TRBV3-1, with D unresolved. Germline-derived CDR1 and CDR2 are LGHDT and YNNKEL (reference sequence). The ends were cut back, 3 bases at V and 11 bases at J, with 11 bases in the middle. The CDR3 length is 13 residues.

In its sample, this clone was seen a few times. This rearrangement joins TRBV6-4 to TRBJ2-6, with TRBD1 identical over 9 bases. The germline gives CDR1 MRHNA, CDR2 SNTAGT. The CDR3 is 16 amino acids. V gave up 11 bases and J gave up 2 bases; unmatched junction bases: 10. The DNA of the CDR3 is TGTGCCGCCGCCTCCGGGACAGGGACTGGGGCCAACGTCCTGACTTTC. Encoded protein: CAAASGTGTGANVLTF.

This clone came up many times. The rearrangement links TRBV18 to TRBJ2-7; D is ambiguous. Trimming took 3 bases from V and 0 from J, leaving 15 bases between them. This CDR3 region has 16 residues. CDR1 KGHSH and CDR2 LQKENI come from the germline V gene. The CDR3 DNA follows: TGTGCCAGCTCACCTCCCCAGGCAGCCAGCTCCTACGAGCAGTACTTC. Amino acids: CASSPPQAASSYEQYF.

J is TRBJ2-1 and V is TRBV9; D could derive from TRBD1 or TRBD2 (5 bases each). CDR1 is SGDLS, CDR2 YYNGEE, per germline. Trimming removed 3 bases from V and 3 bases from J, with 13 bases in between. The CDR3 sequence is 15 residues long. The DNA for the CDR3 is TGTGCCAGCAGCGCTAGGGACGCAGACTACAATGAGCAGTTCTTC. It yields the protein CASSARDADYNEQFF.

This clone was recorded at least ten times. The chain is built from TRBV28 and TRBJ2-2; 8 bases agree with TRBD2. V lost 4 bases and J lost 1; bases outside the gene matches: 5. The CDR3 consists of 16 residues. CDR1 is MDHEN and CDR2 is SYDVKM in the germline V gene. The CDR3 region is CASSSFAGGNTGELFF. The CDR3 nucleotides read TGTGCCAGCAGTTCCTTCGCGGGGGGGAACACCGGGGAGCTGTTTTTT. The whole variable domain, remainder taken from reference TRBV28 and TRBJ2-2, is DVKVTQSSRYLVKRTGEKVFLECVQDMDHENMFWYRQDPGLGLRLIYFSYDVKMKEKGDIPEGYSVSREKKERFSLILESASTNQTSMYLCASSSFAGGNTGELFFGEGSRLTVL.

V usage is TRBV6-1 and J usage is TRBJ2-7, with a possible D match to TRBD2 (6 bases). This CDR3 has 15 residues. V lost 6 bases and J 0 bases, leaving 15 bases between the germline ends. CDR1 and CDR2 (germline): MNHNS, SASEGT. CDR3 in DNA: TGTGCCAGCAGCCCGGGGACTGCAAGCTCCTACGAGCAGTACTTC. Its protein product is CASSPGTASSYEQYF.

The V call is TRBV6-2 or TRBV6-3, the J call TRBJ2-5, with 8 bases matching TRBD2. The V gene's germline CDR1 is MNHEY and CDR2 SVGEGT. J lost 1 base, V lost 4 bases, and 5 bases had no gene match. CDR3 size: 15 residues. CDR3 loop: CASSSKTSAQETQYF. The DNA of the CDR3 is TGTGCCAGCAGTTCGAAGACTAGCGCCCAAGAGACCCAGTACTTC.

Regarding this clone: Germline is not matched at one junction end, which may reflect a read error. The chain carries TRBV5-6 and TRBJ2-2; TRBD2 aligns across 7 bases. CDR1 is SGHDT and CDR2 is YYEEEE in the germline V gene. The CDR3 totals 15 residues. For the CDR3, the DNA is TGTGCCAGCAGCTTGGGCGGGACTATAACCTGGGAGCTGTTTTTC. Translated: CASSLGGTITWELFF.

This clone was picked up many times. The rearrangement links TRBV20-1 to TRBJ1-5, with no clear D. Germline CDR1 DFQATT, CDR2 SNEGSKA (reference sequence). The CDR3 runs 12 residues. V shed 2 bases and J shed 7 bases, with 9 bases lying between them. CDR3 amino acids: CSARTGRQPQHF. CDR3 coding DNA: TGCAGTGCTAGAACGGGGAGGCAGCCCCAGCATTTT.

This clone was counted at least ten times. The chain combines TRBV7-9 with TRBJ2-1, with D hard to call. Germline loops: CDR1 SEHNR, CDR2 FQNEAQ (reference sequence). The CDR3 is 14 residues long. Trimming left V 1 base short and J 5 bases short, with 9 bases between. In DNA form, the CDR3 reads TGTGCCAGCAGCTTAGTGGGTAGCAACAATGAGCAGTTCTTC. Encoded protein: CASSLVGSNNEQFF.

This clone was counted at least ten times. The CDR3, as DNA: TGTGCCAGCAGCGAAACGGGAGTCACCTACAATGAGCAGTTCTTC. Encoded protein: CASSETGVTYNEQFF. The V and J genes are TRBV7-3 and TRBJ2-1, with D perhaps TRBD2 (6 bases). This CDR3 region has 15 residues. The germline CDR1 and CDR2 sequences are SGHTA and FQGTGA. Trimming cost V 5 bases and J 2 bases, with 13 bases left between them.

The rearrangement links TRBV7-6 to TRBJ1-1; 10 bases align to TRBD1. From germline, CDR1 is SGHVS and CDR2 FNYEAQ. This CDR3 comprises 16 residues. V lost 4 bases, J lost 4 bases, and 9 bases stayed unmatched. The CDR3 region has the DNA TGTGCCAGCAGCTCCCGGGACAGGGGATATGGCACTGAAGCTTTCTTT. It yields the protein CASSSRDRGYGTEAFF.

In its sample, this clone ranks as large. Within the sample, other DNA sequences also encode this same CDR3. CDR3 region: CASSFGGDGYTF. The CDR3 coding sequence is TGTGCCAGCAGTTTTGGAGGGGACGGCTACACCTTC. This sequence joins TRBV28 and TRBJ1-2; possible D gene TRBD1, 5 bases. V was trimmed by 3 bases and J by 8 bases, leaving 10 bases between them. Germline CDR1 is MDHEN and CDR2 is SYDVKM. The CDR3 contains 12 residues.

This clone occurred a few times. The gene calls are TRBV10-2 and TRBJ2-7; D not resolved. Trimming took 7 bases from V and 7 from J, leaving 20 bases between them. The CDR3 has 14 amino acids. From germline, CDR1 is WSHSY and CDR2 SAAADI. The CDR3 here is CASMHTLLTGEQYF. CDR3 sequence (DNA): TGCGCCAGCATGCATACCCTCCTAACGGGTGAGCAGTACTTC.

This clone was seen a few times. The chain is built from TRBV28 and TRBJ2-1; D possibly corresponds to TRBD1 (5 bases). Between the trimmed V and J ends, which lost 6 bases and 5 bases, there was a span of 17 bases. Germline lookup yields CDR1 MDHEN and CDR2 SYDVKM. This CDR3 comprises 15 residues. The CDR3 sequence is CASRLGLVGHNEQFF. In DNA form, the CDR3 reads TGTGCCAGCAGACTGGGGCTAGTAGGCCACAATGAGCAGTTCTTC.